The clone carrying this T cell receptor beta chain was detected a few times. Its antigen remains unidentified. The data originate from a study of cytomegalovirus exposure and HLA in healthy donors. Study conclusions and caveats: It was assumed in the presence/absence analyses that sequencing depth was roughly uniform across donors.

Vbeta (60) and Jbeta (13) primers were used in the PCR. In the original analysis: As a later analysis found, there were about 80 million unique TCR beta chains, of which roughly 11 million were shared. Some clones are missing from TCRdb's copy, which holds only in-frame ones; the method was immunoSEQ multiplex PCR. V and J calls and clone size come straight from that table; D and trimming were deduced from the DNA. The sample lists about 140,000 clones; roughly 79% were seen once. All the people who gave samples were healthy bone marrow donors. The CDR3 contains 13 residues. Germline V lookup: CDR1 LNHDA, CDR2 SQIVND (reference sequence). V lost 5 bases to trimming and J lost 0 bases, with 7 bases between them.

V is TRBV19 and J is TRBJ1-1; D not resolved. Material for sequencing was PBMCs. The TCR sequence derives from a man between 25 and 39 years old in good health and CMV-seropositive. The CDR3 reads CASSQVMNTEAFF. CDR3 in DNA: TGTGCCAGTAGTCAGGTCATGAACACTGAAGCTTTCTTT.